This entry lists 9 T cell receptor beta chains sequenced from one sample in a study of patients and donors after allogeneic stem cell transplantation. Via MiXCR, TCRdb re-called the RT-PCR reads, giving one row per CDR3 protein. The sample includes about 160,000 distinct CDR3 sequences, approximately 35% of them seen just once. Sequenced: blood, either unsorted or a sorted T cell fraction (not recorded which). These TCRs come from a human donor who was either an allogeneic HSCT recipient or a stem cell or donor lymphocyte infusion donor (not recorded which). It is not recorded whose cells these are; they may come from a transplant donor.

CDR3 nucleotides: TGTGCCAGCACCAAAGGACAAGAAGGGTTAACTGAAGCTTTCTTT. It encodes CASTKGQEGLTEAFF. V is TRBV7-9 and J is TRBJ1-1, with D possibly being TRBD1 (5 bases). This CDR3 has 15 residues. V was pared by 7 bases and J by 5 bases, with 20 bases between. Per the germline V gene, CDR1 is SEHNR and CDR2 is FQNEAQ (reference sequence).

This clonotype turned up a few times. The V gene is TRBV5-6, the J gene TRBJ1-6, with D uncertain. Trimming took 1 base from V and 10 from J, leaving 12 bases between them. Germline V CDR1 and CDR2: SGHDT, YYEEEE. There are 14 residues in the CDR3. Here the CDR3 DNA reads TGTGCCAGCAGCTTGCGGTGGGGAAACTCACCCCTCCACTTT. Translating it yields CASSLRWGNSPLHF.

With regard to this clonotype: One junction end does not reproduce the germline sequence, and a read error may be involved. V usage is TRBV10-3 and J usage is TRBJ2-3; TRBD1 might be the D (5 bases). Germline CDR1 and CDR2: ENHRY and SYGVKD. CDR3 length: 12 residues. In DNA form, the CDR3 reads TGTGCCACCACAGGTCGCACAGATACGCGGTATTTT. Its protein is CATTGRTDTRYF.

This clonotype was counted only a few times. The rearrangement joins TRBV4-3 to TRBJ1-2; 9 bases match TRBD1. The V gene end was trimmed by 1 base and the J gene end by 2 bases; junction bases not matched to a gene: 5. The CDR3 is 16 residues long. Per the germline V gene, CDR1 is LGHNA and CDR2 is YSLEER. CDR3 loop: CASSQVTGGRNYGYTF. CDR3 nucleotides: TGCGCCAGCAGCCAAGTTACAGGGGGCCGGAACTATGGCTACACCTTC.

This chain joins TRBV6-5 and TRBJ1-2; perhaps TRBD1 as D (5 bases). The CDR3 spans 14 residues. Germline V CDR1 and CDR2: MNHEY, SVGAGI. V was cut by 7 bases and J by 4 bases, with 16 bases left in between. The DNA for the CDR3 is TGTGCCAGCACCTTCGGGGTTGGGGGCTATGGCTACACCTTC. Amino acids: CASTFGVGGYGYTF.

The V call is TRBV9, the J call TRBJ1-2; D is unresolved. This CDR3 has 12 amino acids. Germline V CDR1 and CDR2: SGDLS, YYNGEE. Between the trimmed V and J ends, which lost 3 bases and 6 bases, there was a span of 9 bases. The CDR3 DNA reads TGTGCCAGCAGCGCCTCGTTGGATGGCTACACCTTC. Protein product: CASSASLDGYTF.

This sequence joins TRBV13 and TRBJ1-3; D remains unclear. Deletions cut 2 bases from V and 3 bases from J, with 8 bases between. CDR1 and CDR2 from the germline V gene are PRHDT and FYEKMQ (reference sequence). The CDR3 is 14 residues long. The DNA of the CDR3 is TGTGCCAGCAGCTTAACCCACGATGGAAACACCATATATTTT. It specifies CASSLTHDGNTIYF.

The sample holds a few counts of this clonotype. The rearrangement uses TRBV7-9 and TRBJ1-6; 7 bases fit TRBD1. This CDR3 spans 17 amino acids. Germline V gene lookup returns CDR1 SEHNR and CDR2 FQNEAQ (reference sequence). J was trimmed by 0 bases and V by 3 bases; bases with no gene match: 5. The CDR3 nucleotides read TGTGCCAGCAGCTTGTTGGACAGGAGCTCCTATAATTCACCCCTCCACTTT. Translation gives CASSLLDRSSYNSPLHF.

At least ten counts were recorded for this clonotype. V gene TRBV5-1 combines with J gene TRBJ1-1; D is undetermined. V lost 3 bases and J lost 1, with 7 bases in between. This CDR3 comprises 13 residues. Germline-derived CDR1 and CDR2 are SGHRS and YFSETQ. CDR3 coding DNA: TGCGCCAGCAGCTCTACAGCGAACACTGAAGCTTTCTTT. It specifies CASSSTANTEAFF.